Following are 14 T cell receptor beta chains from one sample sequenced in a study of blood T cell repertoires in COVID-19. TCRdb's copy holds only in-frame clones and misses some; the assay was immunoSEQ multiplex PCR. The sample lists some 290,000 clones, more than 90% occurring once. Source material: PBMCs or T cells enriched from blood (not recorded which). These receptors were collected from a woman aged 25 to 39 who had been exposed to COVID-19.

In this sample, this clone turned up once. The J gene is TRBJ1-4, the V gene TRBV19; D gene unclear. V was pared by 6 bases and J by 5 bases, with 25 bases between. There are 18 residues in the CDR3. Germline V gene data show CDR1 as LNHDA and CDR2 as SQIVND (reference sequence). In DNA form, the CDR3 reads TGTGCCAGTAGCCAAAACGGGTATCGGGAGGTTCAGAATGAAAAACTGTTTTTT. It yields the protein CASSQNGYREVQNEKLFF.

This clone has a handful of counts. The rearrangement links TRBV7-3 to TRBJ2-7; TRBD1 might be the D (6 bases). The CDR3 spans 12 residues. V was shortened by 6 bases and J by 6 bases, with 12 bases between the two germline ends. Germline lookup yields CDR1 SGHTA and CDR2 FQGTGA. The CDR3, as DNA: TGTGCCAGCAGTACAGGGCACGGCGAGCAGTACTTC. Protein: CASSTGHGEQYF.

The rearrangement links TRBV5-4 to TRBJ2-7; TRBD1 agrees at 7 bases. The V segment lost 2 bases and the J segment 0 bases; nucleotides outside the gene matches: 11. The germline V gene has CDR1 SGHNT and CDR2 YYREEE (reference sequence). CDR3 length: 17 amino acids. The CDR3 sequence is CASSLGGAQGSSYEQYF. The CDR3 region has the DNA TGTGCCAGCAGCTTAGGGGGCGCACAGGGGAGCTCCTACGAGCAGTACTTC.

The chain joins TRBV9 to TRBJ1-4; 7 bases agree with TRBD1. Germline V lookup: CDR1 SGDLS, CDR2 YYNGEE. The V gene end was trimmed by 2 bases and the J gene end by 8 bases; junction bases not matched to a gene: 15. CDR3 size: 17 residues. CDR3 DNA: TGTGCCAGCAGCGTTGGGCTGGGGGGACAGAGGATCGAAAAACTGTTTTTT. Translating gives CASSVGLGGQRIEKLFF.

The CDR3 DNA follows: TGTGCCAGCAGCCTGTCCCGGGACAGCCTCCCCTACGAGCAGTACTTC. It translates to CASSLSRDSLPYEQYF. The chain joins TRBV5-6 to TRBJ2-7; 7 bases fit TRBD1. This CDR3 has 16 amino acids. The ends lost 4 bases at V and 2 bases at J; junction bases unmatched: 12. Germline V lookup: CDR1 SGHDT, CDR2 YYEEEE.

The chain couples TRBV4-1 to TRBJ1-1, with 7 positions matching TRBD1. V dropped 2 bases and J dropped 3; count of bases not matched to a gene: 3. Germline V gives CDR1 MGHRA, CDR2 YSYEKL. The CDR3 runs 14 residues. The CDR3 nucleotides are TGCGCCAGCAGCCAAAGGCAGGGGGACACTGAAGCTTTCTTT. It specifies CASSQRQGDTEAFF.

The rearrangement joins TRBV16 to TRBJ1-4; D is uncertain. CDR1 is KGHSY, CDR2 FQNENV, per germline. The CDR3 contains 14 residues. The V end was cut by 2 bases, the J end by 8 bases, with 12 bases between. The CDR3 coding sequence is TGTGCCAGCAGCCAAATCTCGGGTGCCGAAAAACTGTTTTTT. Translating it yields CASSQISGAEKLFF.

J is TRBJ2-7 and V is TRBV7-6, with D unresolved. Germline values: CDR1 SGHVS, CDR2 FNYEAQ. The V and J ends lost 2 bases and 3 bases respectively, with 8 bases between them. The CDR3 length is 13 residues. For the CDR3, the DNA is TGTGCCAGCAGCTTATCGCCGGTCTACGAGCAGTACTTC. Its translation: CASSLSPVYEQYF. The whole variable domain, filled in from reference TRBV7-6 and TRBJ2-7, reads GAGVSQSPRYKVTKRGQDVALRCDPISGHVSLYWYRQALGQGPEFLTYFNYEAQQDKSGLPNDRFSAERPEGSISTLTIQRTEQRDSAMYRCASSLSPVYEQYFGPGTRLTVT.

V is TRBV10-1 and J is TRBJ1-5; tentative D call: TRBD1 (6 bases). V dropped 9 bases and J dropped 3 bases, with 15 bases sitting between them. From germline, CDR1 is WNHNN and CDR2 SYGVQD (reference sequence). The CDR3 extends over 14 amino acids. CDR3 loop: CARWSRGINQPQHF. In DNA form, the CDR3 reads TGCGCCAGGTGGAGCAGGGGAATCAATCAGCCCCAGCATTTT.

The chain carries TRBV7-3 and TRBJ1-2; D may be TRBD1 (6 bases). Per germline, CDR1 SGHTA and CDR2 FQGTGA. V lost 2 bases and J lost 5, with 12 bases in between. The CDR3 sequence is 14 residues long. The CDR3 spells CASSLQGLSYGYTF. The CDR3 DNA reads as TGTGCCAGCAGCTTACAGGGGCTCTCTTATGGCTACACCTTC.

This chain uses TRBV15 with TRBJ1-1, with 7 bases lining up with TRBD1. The CDR3 consists of 17 residues. J was trimmed by 1 base and V by 0 bases; bases with no gene match: 8. Per germline, CDR1 LNHNV and CDR2 YYDKDF (reference sequence). CDR3 sequence (DNA): TGTGCCACCAGCAGAGATGGGTTTGACAGGGAGAACACTGAAGCTTTCTTT. This translates into CATSRDGFDRENTEAFF.

The chain uses TRBV19 and TRBJ1-6; weak D call: TRBD1 (5 bases). There are 17 residues in the CDR3. The germline V gene encodes CDR1 LNHDA and CDR2 SQIVND (reference sequence). The germline V and J ends were trimmed by 1 base and 0 bases, with 10 bases remaining between them. The CDR3 DNA reads TGTGCCAGTAGTATAGTCGACAGCAGCTCCTATAATTCACCCCTCCACTTT. It is translated as CASSIVDSSSYNSPLHF.

This clone has more than one count but fewer than ten. V gene TRBV7-6 combines with J gene TRBJ2-7, with 7 nucleotides matching TRBD1. Germline CDR1 and CDR2: SGHVS and FNYEAQ. This CDR3 comprises 15 residues. Losses at the gene ends were 5 bases for V and 2 bases for J; bases not matched to a gene: 9. Here the CDR3 reads CASSPTGNPTYEQYF. The CDR3 DNA follows: TGTGCCAGCAGCCCGACAGGGAACCCTACCTACGAGCAGTACTTC. Full variable domain (outside the CDR3, taken from reference TRBV7-6 and TRBJ2-7): GAGVSQSPRYKVTKRGQDVALRCDPISGHVSLYWYRQALGQGPEFLTYFNYEAQQDKSGLPNDRFSAERPEGSISTLTIQRTEQRDSAMYRCASSPTGNPTYEQYFGPGTRLTVT.

Only one count was recorded for this clone. The chain is built from TRBV5-1 and TRBJ2-3; the match to TRBD2 covers 8 bases. The CDR3 loop spans 16 amino acids. Germline CDR1 SGHRS, CDR2 YFSETQ. The J segment lost 2 bases and the V segment lost 5 bases, leaving 10 bases of the junction unmatched. This CDR3 is CASSPPFSGDTDTQYF. The CDR3 DNA reads as TGCGCCAGCAGTCCCCCTTTTAGCGGGGACACAGATACGCAGTATTTT.